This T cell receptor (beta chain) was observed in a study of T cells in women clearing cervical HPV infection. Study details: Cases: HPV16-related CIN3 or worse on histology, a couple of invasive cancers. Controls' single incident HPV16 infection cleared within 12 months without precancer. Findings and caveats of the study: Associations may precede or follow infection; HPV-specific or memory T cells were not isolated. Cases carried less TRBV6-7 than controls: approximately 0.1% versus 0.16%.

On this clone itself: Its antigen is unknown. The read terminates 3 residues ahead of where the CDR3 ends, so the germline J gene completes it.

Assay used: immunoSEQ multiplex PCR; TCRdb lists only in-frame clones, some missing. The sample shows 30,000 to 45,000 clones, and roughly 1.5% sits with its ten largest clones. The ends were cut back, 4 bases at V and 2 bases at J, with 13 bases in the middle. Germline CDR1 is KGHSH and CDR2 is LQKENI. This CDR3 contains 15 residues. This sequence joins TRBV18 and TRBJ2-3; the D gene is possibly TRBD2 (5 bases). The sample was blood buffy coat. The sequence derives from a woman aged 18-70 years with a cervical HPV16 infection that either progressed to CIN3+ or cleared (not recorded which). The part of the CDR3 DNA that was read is TGTGCCAGCTCACTCAACAGAGGGCCCACAGATACG. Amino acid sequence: CASSLNRGPTDT. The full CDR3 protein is CASSLNRGPTDTQYF.